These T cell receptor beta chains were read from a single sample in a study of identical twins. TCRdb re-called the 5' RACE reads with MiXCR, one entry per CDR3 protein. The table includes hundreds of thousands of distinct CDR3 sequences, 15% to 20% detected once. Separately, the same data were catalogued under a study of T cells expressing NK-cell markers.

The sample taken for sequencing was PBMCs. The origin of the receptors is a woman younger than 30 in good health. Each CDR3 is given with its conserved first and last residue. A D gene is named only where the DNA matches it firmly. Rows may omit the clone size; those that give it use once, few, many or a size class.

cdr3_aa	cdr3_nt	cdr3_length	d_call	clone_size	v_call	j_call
CASSPSGNLDGYGYTF	TGCGCCAGCAGCCCGTCGGGGAATTTGGATGGCTATGGCTACACCTTC	16	NA	few	TRBV5-1	TRBJ1-2
CSALGSSNEKLFF	TGCAGTGCTCTTGGCAGCTCTAATGAAAAACTGTTTTTT	13	NA	NA	TRBV20-1	TRBJ1-4
CASSLTGNYGYTF	TGTGCCAGCAGCTTAACAGGGAACTATGGCTACACCTTC	13	NA	many	TRBV12-3/TRBV12-4	TRBJ1-2
CASSQERDGKRNEQYF	TGTGCCAGCAGCCAAGAAAGAGACGGGAAACGGAACGAGCAGTACTTC	16	NA	NA	TRBV3-1	TRBJ2-7
CASTLQGLGTEAFF	TGTGCCAGCACCCTACAGGGGTTGGGCACTGAAGCTTTCTTT	14	TRBD1	NA	TRBV6-1	TRBJ1-1
CSARVGVIPEAFF	TGCAGTGCTAGAGTGGGGGTGATCCCTGAAGCTTTCTTT	13	NA	NA	TRBV20-1	TRBJ1-1
CATSRDWSATEAFF	TGTGCCACCAGCAGAGATTGGTCGGCGACTGAAGCTTTCTTT	14	NA	few	TRBV15	TRBJ1-1
CASSPGTIYEQYF	TGTGCCAGCAGCCCCGGGACGATCTACGAGCAGTACTTC	13	NA	NA	TRBV9	TRBJ2-7
CSASRPGSNEQYF	TGCAGTGCTAGCAGGCCAGGCAGCAACGAGCAGTACTTC	13	NA	NA	TRBV20-1	TRBJ2-7
CAISESNQPGKLFF	TGTGCCATCAGTGAGTCGAATCAACCGGGAAAACTGTTTTTT	14	NA	NA	TRBV10-3	TRBJ1-4
CASSFGAGQPQHF	TGCGCCAGCAGCTTTGGGGCCGGTCAGCCCCAGCATTTT	13	NA	NA	TRBV5-1	TRBJ1-5
CASSLVYLEGDEQFF	TGCGCCAGCAGCTTGGTCTATCTTGAGGGGGATGAGCAGTTCTTC	15	NA	NA	TRBV5-1	TRBJ2-1
CATSDKDRGYGYTF	TGTGCCACCAGTGACAAGGACAGGGGCTATGGCTACACCTTC	14	TRBD1	few	TRBV24-1	TRBJ1-2
CASSKRDDSNQPQHF	TGTGCCAGCAGCAAGAGGGATGATAGCAATCAGCCCCAGCATTTT	15	NA	NA	TRBV21-1	TRBJ1-5
CSASDRLTGELFF	TGCAGTGCTTCAGACAGACTCACCGGGGAGCTGTTTTTT	13	NA	NA	TRBV20-1	TRBJ2-2
CASSPWGPISYEQYF	TGTGCCAGCAGCCCCTGGGGTCCGATTTCCTACGAGCAGTACTTC	15	NA	few	TRBV5-6	TRBJ2-7
CSANPTENTGELFF	TGCAGTGCTAACCCGACCGAAAACACCGGGGAGCTGTTTTTT	14	NA	few	TRBV20-1	TRBJ2-2
CASSSLGYEQYF	TGTGCCAGCAGCTCCCTGGGCTACGAGCAGTACTTC	12	NA	many	TRBV5-1	TRBJ2-7
CASSLQAGGTGELFF	TGTGCTAGCAGCTTGCAAGCGGGGGGTACCGGGGAGCTGTTTTTT	15	TRBD2	few	TRBV7-7	TRBJ2-2
CASSSITSGHTDTQYF	TGTGCCAGCAGCTCTATAACTAGCGGCCACACAGATACGCAGTATTTT	16	TRBD2	few	TRBV6-1	TRBJ2-3
CASTKEGGSTDTQYF	TGCGCCAGCACCAAAGAGGGCGGGAGTACAGATACGCAGTATTTT	15	TRBD2	NA	TRBV4-3	TRBJ2-3
CSAKVTGVNGYTF	TGCAGTGCTAAAGTAACAGGGGTAAATGGCTACACCTTC	13	TRBD1	few	TRBV20-1	TRBJ1-2
CASSAPVGPEEAFF	TGTGCCAGCAGCGCCCCTGTCGGGCCGGAGGAAGCTTTCTTT	14	NA	NA	TRBV7-6	TRBJ1-1
CASSEYAGGSDGYTF	TGTGCCAGCAGTGAATATGCAGGGGGGAGTGATGGCTACACCTTC	15	TRBD1	NA	TRBV25-1	TRBJ1-2
CSAPAQQGDEKLFF	TGCAGTGCCCCTGCGCAACAGGGGGATGAAAAACTGTTTTTT	14	TRBD1	few	TRBV20-1	TRBJ1-4
CSASWDHDYEQYF	TGCAGTGCTAGTTGGGACCACGACTACGAGCAGTACTTC	13	NA	NA	TRBV20-1	TRBJ2-7
CASRPFSGDDNEQFF	TGTGCCAGCAGACCGTTTAGCGGGGACGACAATGAGCAGTTCTTC	15	TRBD2	few	TRBV12-3/TRBV12-4	TRBJ2-1
CASRRGPMSNQPQHF	TGTGCCAGCAGACGGGGGCCGATGAGCAATCAGCCCCAGCATTTT	15	NA	NA	TRBV6-1	TRBJ1-5
CSAGTVSYNEQFF	TGCAGTGCTGGGACAGTTTCCTACAATGAGCAGTTCTTC	13	TRBD1	many	TRBV20-1	TRBJ2-1
CATSEGTSGRAGYNEQFF	TGTGCCACCAGTGAAGGGACTAGCGGGAGGGCCGGGTACAATGAGCAGTTCTTC	18	TRBD2	NA	TRBV24-1	TRBJ2-1
CSARLTTGSGNTIYF	TGCAGTGCTAGACTAACTACTGGCTCTGGAAACACCATATATTTT	15	NA	few	TRBV20-1	TRBJ1-3
CASSQGSGQNQFF	TGTGCCAGCAGCCAAGGAAGTGGGCAAAACCAGTTCTTC	13	NA	NA	TRBV3-1	TRBJ2-1
CASVSGTVYEQYF	TGTGCCAGCGTATCAGGGACAGTCTACGAGCAGTACTTC	13	TRBD1	NA	TRBV6-2/TRBV6-3	TRBJ2-7
CASSVISNNSPLHF	TGTGCCAGCAGCGTAATCTCCAATAATTCACCCCTCCACTTT	14	NA	few	TRBV9	TRBJ1-6
CASSLFGGAYNEQFF	TGCGCCAGCAGCTTGTTTGGTGGAGCATACAATGAGCAGTTCTTC	15	NA	few	TRBV5-1	TRBJ2-1
CASSQDLARRGASGYTF	TGCGCCAGCAGCCAAGATTTGGCACGGCGGGGGGCGAGTGGCTACACCTTC	17	NA	few	TRBV4-1	TRBJ1-2
CASSPQWEGLRNEQFF	TGTGCCAGCAGTCCCCAGTGGGAGGGCCTAAGAAATGAGCAGTTCTTC	16	TRBD2	few	TRBV12-3/TRBV12-4	TRBJ2-1
CASSLWSGDTEAFF	TGTGCCAGCAGTTTATGGTCCGGGGACACTGAAGCTTTCTTT	14	NA	few	TRBV12-3/TRBV12-4	TRBJ1-1
CASSYSKRNTEAFF	TGTGCCAGCAGTTATAGCAAAAGGAACACTGAAGCTTTCTTT	14	NA	few	TRBV6-5	TRBJ1-1
CASSGGGEETQYF	TGTGCCAGCAGTGGGGGGGGGGAAGAGACCCAGTACTTC	13	TRBD2	many	TRBV6-1	TRBJ2-5
CASSFSERSEQYF	TGTGCCAGCAGTTTTTCTGAGCGTAGCGAGCAGTACTTC	13	NA	many	TRBV12-3/TRBV12-4	TRBJ2-7
CSAVEGLAVNNEQFF	TGCAGTGCCGTAGAGGGTCTAGCGGTAAACAATGAGCAGTTCTTC	15	TRBD2	NA	TRBV20-1	TRBJ2-1
CASSKQRPTYNEQFF	TGTGCCAGCAGCAAACAGCGGCCGACCTACAATGAGCAGTTCTTC	15	NA	NA	TRBV21-1	TRBJ2-1
CASGFRLRNTEAFF	TGTGCTAGTGGCTTCCGTCTCAGGAACACTGAAGCTTTCTTT	14	NA	NA	TRBV12-5	TRBJ1-1
CASRTSGDSYEQYF	TGCGCCAGCCGGACTAGCGGGGACTCCTACGAGCAGTACTTC	14	TRBD2	NA	TRBV5-1	TRBJ2-7
CASSGTAGPNEQFF	TGTGCCAGCAGCGGGACAGCGGGACCCAATGAGCAGTTCTTC	14	NA	few	TRBV9	TRBJ2-1
CASSMMSSGGRPIYEQYF	TGTGCCAGCAGCATGATGTCTAGCGGGGGCCGACCTATCTACGAGCAGTACTTC	18	TRBD2	few	TRBV12-3/TRBV12-4	TRBJ2-7
CSASSRTGVNEQFF	TGCAGTGCTTCTTCTCGGACAGGGGTCAATGAGCAGTTCTTC	14	TRBD1	NA	TRBV20-1	TRBJ2-1
CSVLKVDGAYEQYF	TGCAGCGTTTTGAAAGTCGACGGGGCCTACGAGCAGTACTTC	14	NA	NA	TRBV29-1	TRBJ2-7
CSARDGWVGELFF	TGCAGTGCTAGAGATGGTTGGGTCGGGGAGCTGTTTTTT	13	NA	few	TRBV20-1	TRBJ2-2
CASSQTPLAGVYNEQFF	TGCGCCAGCAGCCAAACCCCACTAGCGGGAGTTTACAATGAGCAGTTCTTC	17	TRBD2	few	TRBV4-3	TRBJ2-1
CASSPLQGFLNEQYF	TGTGCCAGCAGTCCCCTCCAGGGGTTTCTTAACGAGCAGTACTTC	15	NA	NA	TRBV12-3/TRBV12-4	TRBJ2-7
CSARGQNNEQFF	TGCAGTGCCCGGGGGCAGAACAATGAGCAGTTCTTC	12	NA	NA	TRBV20-1	TRBJ2-1
CASSFGRGEQFF	TGTGCCAGCAGCTTCGGGAGAGGTGAGCAGTTCTTC	12	NA	few	TRBV27	TRBJ2-1
CASSPARSGNTIYF	TGTGCCAGCTCACCGGCCCGCTCTGGAAACACCATATATTTT	14	NA	NA	TRBV18	TRBJ1-3